This TCR beta chain appears in the sequencing data of a study of beta chain features in type 1 diabetes. Overall study findings and caveats: PCR might show a preference for shorter templates, equally across patients and controls. Insertions at VDJ junctions were less frequent in type 1 diabetes patients. These patients also deleted more nucleotides at the same junctions.

Since all of the isolated RNA was reverse transcribed, expressed TCRB transcripts were what got sequenced. The method was immunoSEQ multiplex PCR; TCRdb's version includes in-frame clones alone and lacks a portion of them. The sample contains a few hundred thousand clones, 15% to 20% of which appear only once. To note about this clone: Its target is not known.

Central memory, naive, regulatory and stem cell-like memory CD4+ cells were sorted by CD45RO/CCR7/CD25/CD127/CD95/CD27. This sequence originates from a woman aged 18-29 years in good health. Material for sequencing was naive CD4+ T cells from blood.

The CDR3 loop is CASSYSIIAGYEQYF. Written as DNA, the CDR3 is TGTGCCAGCAGTTACTCGATAATAGCGGGCTACGAGCAGTACTTC. The chain carries TRBV6-5 and TRBJ2-7, with TRBD2 matching 7 bases. The CDR3 covers 15 residues. The V and J ends lost 0 bases and 3 bases, in that order; junction bases with no gene match: 5. Germline loops: CDR1 MNHEY, CDR2 SVGAGI.